Below, 21 T cell receptor beta chains from the same sample are listed, as sequenced in a study of blood T cells in healthy people across ages. Sample-barcoded 5' priming and a J-beta primer mix drove a second PCR of roughly 7 to 11 cycles. A single record per CDR3 protein comes from TCRdb applying MiXCR to the 5' RACE reads. The sample carries roughly 1,500,000 distinct CDR3 sequences, 42% recorded once. Sequencing input: blood. All receptors derive from a woman under 30 in good health.

This clonotype was seen a handful of times. This chain links TRBV18 with TRBJ2-1; D might be TRBD1 (5 bases). Trimming left V 2 bases short and J 0 bases short, with 20 bases between. The CDR3 is 19 amino acids. Germline-derived CDR1 and CDR2 are KGHSH and LQKENI. CDR3: CASSPSSLPRGTSYNEQFF. CDR3 sequence (DNA): TGTGCCAGCTCACCAAGCTCACTCCCTAGGGGAACCTCCTACAATGAGCAGTTCTTC.

The chain couples TRBV6-5 to TRBJ1-5, with D maybe TRBD1 (6 bases). The CDR3 spans 16 residues. Trimming shortened V by 5 bases and J by 4 bases, and 18 bases separated the two germline ends. Per the germline V gene, CDR1 is MNHEY and CDR2 is SVGAGI. CDR3 coding DNA: TGTGCCAGCAGTCTTCACATTCCTCAGGGGAATCAGCCCCAGCATTTT. Translation: CASSLHIPQGNQPQHF.

The chain employs TRBV27 and TRBJ2-5, with 7 positions matching TRBD1. In germline, CDR1 is MNHEY, CDR2 SMNVEV (reference sequence). V lost 8 bases, J lost 11 bases, and 17 bases stayed unmatched. The CDR3 has 14 residues. The CDR3 DNA reads TGTGCCAGCGCCTGGACAGGACCCATGGATGAGCAGTACTTC. The encoded protein is CASAWTGPMDEQYF.

This rearrangement joins TRBV2 to TRBJ2-1, with 7 bases lining up with TRBD2. CDR3 length: 13 residues. Per the germline V gene, CDR1 is SNHLY and CDR2 is FYNNEI. CDR3 loop: CVGSRDYHNEQFF. The CDR3, as DNA: TGTGTCGGCAGCCGGGACTATCATAATGAGCAGTTCTTC. Filled out from reference TRBV2 and TRBJ2-1, the complete variable domain reads EPEVTQTPSHQVTQMGQEVILRCVPISNHLYFYWYRQILGQKVEFLVSFYNNEISEKSEIFDDQFSVERPDGSNFTLKIRSTKLEDSAMYFCVGSRDYHNEQFFGPGTRLTVL.

This clonotype was counted between two and nine times. The chain couples TRBV2 to TRBJ2-1; 9 nucleotides line up with TRBD2. The CDR3 covers 14 residues. Trimming removed 5 bases from V and 5 bases from J; junction bases left unmatched: 4. CDR1 SNHLY and CDR2 FYNNEI come from the germline V gene. The CDR3 DNA is TGTGCCAGCAGTCGCGGGGGGGGAGACAATGAGCAGTTCTTC. It codes for CASSRGGGDNEQFF.

The genes are TRBV12-3 or TRBV12-4 and TRBJ2-3; 8 nucleotides agree with TRBD2. The CDR3 covers 18 residues. V gave up 0 bases and J gave up 4 bases; unmatched junction bases: 12. This chain's CDR3 is CASSLATGSGVGADTQYF. Here the CDR3 DNA reads TGTGCCAGCAGTTTAGCGACTGGTAGCGGGGTGGGGGCAGATACGCAGTATTTT.

CDR3 region: CSARGREGPSEQFF. The DNA of the CDR3 is TGCAGTGCTAGAGGGCGGGAGGGCCCGAGTGAGCAGTTCTTC. The chain links TRBV20-1 to TRBJ2-1, with 9 bases fitting TRBD2. CDR3 size: 14 residues. V trimming: 1 base; J trimming: 9 bases; junction bases outside the gene matches: 7. Germline CDR1 DFQATT, CDR2 SNEGSKA (reference sequence).

The rearrangement uses TRBV10-3 and TRBJ1-2, with 9 bases lining up with TRBD1. This CDR3 is 16 amino acids long. Germline lookup yields CDR1 ENHRY and CDR2 SYGVKD. Unmatched junction bases numbered 7, after V lost 2 bases and J lost 3 bases. The CDR3 region is CAISEPDRGIDYGYTF. CDR3 nucleotides: TGTGCCATCAGTGAGCCCGACAGGGGGATAGACTATGGCTACACCTTC.

The chain joins TRBV5-6 to TRBJ2-5; possible D gene TRBD1, 6 bases. This CDR3 has 14 amino acids. Trimming shortened V by 2 bases and J by 5 bases, and 13 bases separated the two germline ends. Germline V gives CDR1 SGHDT, CDR2 YYEEEE. The CDR3 DNA sequence: TGTGCCAGCAGCTTTCAGGGGACGGGGGAGACCCAGTACTTC. Amino acids: CASSFQGTGETQYF.

This clonotype was picked up a small number of times. The rearrangement joins TRBV7-6 to TRBJ2-7; D might be TRBD1 (5 bases). In germline, CDR1 is SGHVS, CDR2 FNYEAQ. Trimming cost V 1 base and J 3 bases, with 13 bases left between them. The CDR3 sequence is 15 residues long. This chain's CDR3 is CASSLGLGRDYEQYF. Here the CDR3 DNA reads TGTGCCAGCAGCTTAGGGCTTGGCAGGGACTACGAGCAGTACTTC.

The CDR3 DNA reads TGTGCCAGCAGCCCGGGACAGGGATTGGACACTGAAGCTTTCTTT. Protein sequence: CASSPGQGLDTEAFF. The chain couples TRBV12-3 or TRBV12-4 to TRBJ1-1; 9 nucleotides line up with TRBD1. Trimming at V came to 6 bases and at J to 3 bases, leaving 8 bases not matched to a gene. The CDR3 sequence is 15 residues long.

Concerning this clonotype: One end of the junction does not line up with germline, which may come from a read error. V gene TRBV6-1 combines with J gene TRBJ2-5, with 7 bases lining up with TRBD1. The DNA matches TRBJ2-7 better at its end, which makes the J call doubtful. From germline, CDR1 is MNHNS and CDR2 SASEGT. CDR3 size: 12 residues. The CDR3 DNA reads TGTGCCATAGACAGGGTCTCCGACGAGCAGTACTTC. Its protein product is CAIDRVSDEQYF.

This clonotype has just a few counts. The CDR3 nucleotides read TGTGCCAGCAGCCCTGGACCACCGGCGCAAGATACGCAGTATTTT. It is translated as CASSPGPPAQDTQYF. The V gene is TRBV6-5, the J gene TRBJ2-3, with unresolved D. V dropped 6 bases and J dropped 5 bases, with 18 bases sitting between them. The CDR3 loop spans 15 amino acids. Per the germline V gene, CDR1 is MNHEY and CDR2 is SVGAGI.

With regard to this clonotype: It may be a read error: a sequence one base away is much more abundant. The V gene is TRBV2, the J gene TRBJ1-2; D might be TRBD1 (5 bases). The V gene's germline CDR1 is SNHLY and CDR2 FYNNEI. V was clipped by 7 bases and J by 7 bases, with 16 bases between them. The CDR3 extends over 13 amino acids. The CDR3 DNA reads as TGTGCCAGCATGGGACGGGGTTGGGGTGGCTACACCTTC. Amino acid sequence: CASMGRGWGGYTF.

This chain links TRBV28 with TRBJ1-1; TRBD1 might be the D (5 bases). Germline CDR1 is MDHEN and CDR2 is SYDVKM. The CDR3 consists of 14 residues. The ends were cut back, 7 bases at V and 1 base at J, with 13 bases in the middle. The CDR3 bases are TGTGCCAGCACAGACGCAGGGAAGAACACTGAAGCTTTCTTT. Translation gives CASTDAGKNTEAFF.

The gene calls are TRBV4-1 and TRBJ2-5; 7 nucleotides align to TRBD2. V lost 3 bases to trimming and J lost 0 bases; unmatched junction nucleotides: 7. This CDR3 has 16 residues. Germline V gene lookup returns CDR1 MGHRA and CDR2 YSYEKL. The CDR3 loop reads CASSQRYLADQETQYF. CDR3 coding DNA: TGCGCCAGCAGCCAGAGGTACCTAGCGGACCAAGAGACCCAGTACTTC.

As for this clonotype: Just one base apart from a much larger clone, this may be a read error. The chain joins TRBV27 to TRBJ2-1; 7 bases agree with TRBD1. The end of the DNA fits TRBJ2-7 better, so the J call may be wrong. The CDR3 has 15 amino acids. CDR1 and CDR2 from the germline V gene are MNHEY and SMNVEV (reference sequence). CDR3 in amino acids: CASSPGQNSYNEQYF. The CDR3 DNA is TGTGCCAGCAGCCCGGGACAGAACTCCTACAATGAGCAGTACTTC.

This clonotype has just a few counts. J is TRBJ2-3 and V is TRBV11-2, with 16 positions matching TRBD2. CDR1 SGHAT and CDR2 FQNNGV come from the germline V gene. J gave up 0 bases and V 5 bases, and 8 bases lay outside the gene matches. The CDR3 loop spans 19 amino acids. CDR3 region: CASSDGTSGRVTSTDTQYF. The CDR3 DNA reads TGTGCCAGCAGCGATGGGACTAGCGGGAGGGTAACTAGCACAGATACGCAGTATTTT. Complete variable domain (other parts from reference TRBV11-2 and TRBJ2-3): EAGVAQSPRYKIIEKRQSVAFWCNPISGHATLYWYQQILGQGPKLLIQFQNNGVVDDSQLPKDRFSAERLKGVDSTLKIQPAKLEDSAVYLCASSDGTSGRVTSTDTQYFGPGTRLTVL.

The J gene is TRBJ2-4, the V gene TRBV9; D could derive from TRBD1 or TRBD2 (6 bases each). The CDR3 runs to 13 residues. Trimming took 2 bases from V and 14 from J, leaving 17 bases between them. Per germline, CDR1 SGDLS and CDR2 YYNGEE. The CDR3 is CASSVEAGEVKYF. CDR3 DNA sequence: TGTGCCAGCAGCGTCGAAGCAGGGGAGGTGAAGTACTTC. Full variable domain (missing parts from reference TRBV9 and TRBJ2-4): DSGVTQTPKHLITATGQRVTLRCSPRSGDLSVYWYQQSLDQGLQFLIQYYNGEERAKGNILERFSAQQFPDLHSELNLSSLELGDSALYFCASSVEAGEVKYFGAGTRLSVL.

The chain recombines TRBV20-1 with TRBJ2-1, with D unclear. CDR3 length: 16 residues. Per the germline V gene, CDR1 is DFQATT and CDR2 is SNEGSKA (reference sequence). The V gene lost 3 bases and the J gene lost 0 bases, with 15 bases spanning the gap. The CDR3 reads CSASKGAQSSYNEQFF. CDR3 DNA: TGCAGTGCTAGTAAGGGCGCTCAGTCCTCCTACAATGAGCAGTTCTTC.

J is TRBJ2-7 and V is TRBV18, with 12 bases that match TRBD2. Germline V gene lookup returns CDR1 KGHSH and CDR2 LQKENI. The J segment lost 6 bases and the V segment lost 3 bases, leaving 6 bases of the junction unmatched. This CDR3 has 15 amino acids. The chain's CDR3 is CASSPGLAGGCEQYF. DNA for the CDR3: TGTGCCAGCTCACCGGGGCTAGCGGGAGGGTGCGAGCAGTACTTC.